This TCR beta chain was sequenced in a study of shared clonotypes between healthy human individuals. Study information: Each donor's CD8 memory used one plate, CD8 naive two, each CD4 subset three. Study-level findings and limits: Incompleteness in sorted-subset sequencing, despite large depth, was shown by rarefaction.

The V and J ends lost 4 bases and 0 bases, in that order; junction bases with no gene match: 1. Germline CDR1 SGHTA, CDR2 FQGNSA. This CDR3 region has 15 residues. With regard to this clone: Its antigen is as yet unknown.

Each sorted subset replicate got 200 ng genomic DNA, tens of thousands of genomes. Clones were sequenced by immunoSEQ multiplex PCR, and TCRdb holds only the in-frame ones, with some missing. The sample has about 2 million clones, approximately 95% seen once. Naive CD8 cells lacked CD45RO, underwent positive selection for CCR7 and left out terminally differentiated effector memory CD45RA+ cells. All donors were Caucasian adults living in Nashville, Tennessee. What was sequenced was naive CD8+ T cells sorted from blood. The genes are TRBV7-2 and TRBJ2-1; 9 bases align to TRBD1. The clonotype was recovered from a man in his late teens or twenties in good health. CDR3 residues: CASSSDRGSYNEQFF. The CDR3 DNA reads TGTGCCAGCAGCTCGGACAGGGGCTCCTACAATGAGCAGTTCTTC.